Sequencing of this TCR beta chain was carried out in a study of T cell changes during pregnancy in multiple sclerosis. Assay: immunoSEQ multiplex PCR; the TCRdb copy retains only in-frame clones and omits some. The sample yields under 130,000 clones, 92% seen once. Trimming pared 5 bases from V and 4 bases from J, leaving 14 bases between. The CDR3 runs to 15 residues. Germline-derived CDR1 and CDR2 are MNHEY and SMNVEV (reference sequence). The specimen was peripheral blood, collected after pregnancy. The chain combines TRBV27 with TRBJ2-2, with D possibly matching TRBD1 (6 bases). This receptor was obtained from a female donor with multiple sclerosis, enrolled in a pregnancy study. For the CDR3, the DNA is TGTGCCAGCAGTCCCCGGGGCAGGGGCACCGGGGAGCTGTTTTTT. The encoded protein is CASSPRGRGTGELFF.